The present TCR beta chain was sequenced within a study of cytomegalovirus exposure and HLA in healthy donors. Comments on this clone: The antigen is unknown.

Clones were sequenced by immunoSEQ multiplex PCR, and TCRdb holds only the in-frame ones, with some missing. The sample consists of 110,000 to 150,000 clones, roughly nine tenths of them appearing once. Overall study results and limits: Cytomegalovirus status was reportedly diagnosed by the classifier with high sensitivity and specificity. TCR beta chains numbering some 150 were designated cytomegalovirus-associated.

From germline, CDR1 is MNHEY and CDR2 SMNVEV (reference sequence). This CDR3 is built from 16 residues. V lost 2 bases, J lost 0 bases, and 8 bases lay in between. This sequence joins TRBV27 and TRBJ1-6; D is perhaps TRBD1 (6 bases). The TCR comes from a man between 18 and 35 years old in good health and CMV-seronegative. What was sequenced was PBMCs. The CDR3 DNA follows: TGTGCCAGCAGTTTAGACAGGAGCTCCTATAATTCACCCCTCCACTTT. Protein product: CASSLDRSSYNSPLHF.